A selection of T cell receptor beta chains follows, all from one sample in a study of beta chain features in type 1 diabetes. Sequencing was performed with immunoSEQ multiplex PCR; in TCRdb, only in-frame clones are kept and a portion is missing. The table has 150,000 or so clones, around a tenth seen once. The sequenced sample consisted of central memory CD4+ T cells from blood. The receptors derive from a woman in her thirties or forties in good health. CDR3s include the opening cysteine and the closing phenylalanine or tryptophan. Each record gives: V gene, clone size, D gene, J gene, CDR3 DNA, CDR3 protein. The D gene is left open where the match is weak. Clone size is given for some rows only: seen once, a few or many times, or a class if the clone is expanded.

>TRBV5-1|few|.|TRBJ1-1
TGCGCCAGCAGCTTGCATCTACAGGTGGGCACTGAAGCTTTCTTT
CASSLHLQVGTEAFF
>TRBV4-1|.|.|TRBJ2-1
TGCGCCAGCAGCCGCCAGAGGCCGGCCGGGGGCTCCTACAATGAGCAGTTCTTC
CASSRQRPAGGSYNEQFF
>TRBV11-2|.|TRBD1|TRBJ2-7
TGTGCCAGCAGCTTTGCCCGGGGACAGACTACCGGACGCGAGCAGTACTTC
CASSFARGQTTGREQYF
>TRBV6-1|.|.|TRBJ2-2
TGTGCCAGCAGTTCAGGGATCAACGGGGAGCTGTTTTTT
CASSSGINGELFF
>TRBV4-1|few|TRBD1|TRBJ1-3
TGCGCCAGCAGCCAAGACCACAGGGGGGGTGGAAACACCATATATTTT
CASSQDHRGGGNTIYF
>TRBV6-1|.|.|TRBJ2-7
TGTGCCAGCAGCCAGAACAGGGAAGAGCAGTACTTC
CASSQNREEQYF
>TRBV7-8|few|.|TRBJ1-1
TGTGCCAGCAGCCTCCAGACAGGCCAGAACACTGAAGCTTTCTTT
CASSLQTGQNTEAFF
>TRBV19|few|TRBD1|TRBJ1-2
TGTGCCAGTAACCTCAGGGGGGAGAATGGCTACACCTTC
CASNLRGENGYTF
>TRBV13|.|TRBD2|TRBJ2-7
TGTGCCAGCAGCATGACGGGAGGGGCCTACGAGCAGTACTTC
CASSMTGGAYEQYF
>TRBV7-2|.|TRBD2|TRBJ2-5
TGTGCCAGCACCCCTGGGGGCGGGGGGTCTGGAGAGACCCAGTACTTC
CASTPGGGGSGETQYF
>TRBV7-2|.|TRBD2|TRBJ2-1
TGTGCCAGCCGTGGGCTAGCGGGGGGGCCATACAATGAGCAGTTCTTC
CASRGLAGGPYNEQFF
>TRBV5-1|.|TRBD1|TRBJ2-7
TGCGCCAGCAGCTTGGGGGACAGGGTTGGCTACGAGCAGTACTTC
CASSLGDRVGYEQYF
>TRBV5-1|few|TRBD1|TRBJ2-5
TGCGCCAGCAGCTCGCTACCCGGGACAGGGGGGAAGGAGACCCAGTACTTC
CASSSLPGTGGKETQYF
>TRBV19|few|.|TRBJ1-5
TGTGCCAGTAGGGGCCGGGGGGACAATCAGCCCCAGCATTTT
CASRGRGDNQPQHF
>TRBV25-1|many|.|TRBJ2-1
TGTGCAAGTAGGGGAAATGGCAATGAGCAGTTCTTC
CASRGNGNEQFF
>TRBV5-6|few|TRBD1|TRBJ2-3
TGTGCCAGCGGACCACCGGACAGGGGGCGAAATACGCAGTATTTT
CASGPPDRGRNTQYF
>TRBV7-9|few|TRBD2|TRBJ2-3
TGTGCCAGCAGCTCGCCCAGCGGGGGGGCCGCAGATACGCAGTATTTT
CASSSPSGGAADTQYF
>TRBV6-5|.|TRBD1|TRBJ2-3
TGTGCCAGCACCAACGGACAGGGAAGCACAGATACGCAGTATTTT
CASTNGQGSTDTQYF
>TRBV29-1|few|.|TRBJ2-5
TGCAGCGCTGACACCACAGGGTTTGGCGAGACCCAGTACTTC
CSADTTGFGETQYF
>TRBV25-1|.|TRBD1|TRBJ1-6
TGTGCCAGCAAGGGGACAGCGAATTCACCCCTCCACTTT
CASKGTANSPLHF
>TRBV21-1|.|.|TRBJ1-4
TGTGCCAGCAGCAAAGGCCCTAATACAACGGGGACTAATGAAAAACTGTTTTTT
CASSKGPNTTGTNEKLFF
>TRBV5-1|.|TRBD1|TRBJ1-5
TGCGCCAGCAGCTTGGGGGACAGCAGCAATCAGCCCCAGCATTTT
CASSLGDSSNQPQHF
>TRBV5-5|.|TRBD1|TRBJ2-2
TGTGCCAGCAGCGGGACAGGGACGGCCGGGGAGCTGTTTTTT
CASSGTGTAGELFF
>TRBV5-1|few|TRBD2|TRBJ2-7
TGCGCCAGCAGCTTGGCCTCGATTAGCGGGGGAGTCCCCTACGAGCAGTACTTC
CASSLASISGGVPYEQYF
>TRBV2|.|TRBD2|TRBJ2-1
TGTGCCAGCAGTGAAGCGCTGGGGACTTCAGCGGGGGCGTATGAGCAGTTCTTC
CASSEALGTSAGAYEQFF
>TRBV29-1|.|TRBD1|TRBJ1-2
TGCAGCGTTTGGGCCGGGACAGGGGTAGGAAGCTACACCTTC
CSVWAGTGVGSYTF
>TRBV18|few|TRBD2|TRBJ2-3
TGTGCCCAGTCGGTTAGCGGGGGTGGCGCAGATACGCAGTATTTT
CAQSVSGGGADTQYF
>TRBV4-3|few|.|TRBJ1-2
TGCGCCAGCAGCCAAGATCCAGGCGAGTACTATGGCTACACCTTC
CASSQDPGEYYGYTF
>TRBV6-5|.|TRBD1|TRBJ1-1
TGTGCCAGCAGACGGACCCCGGGACAGGGTGAAGCTTTCTTT
CASRRTPGQGEAFF
>TRBV25-1|.|TRBD1|TRBJ2-1
TGTGCCAGCAGTGCCATGACAGGGGGACAAATCAATGAGCAGTTCTTC
CASSAMTGGQINEQFF
>TRBV10-3|.|.|TRBJ1-1
TGTGCCATCAGGGCACAGGGAGTGAACACTGAAGCTTTCTTT
CAIRAQGVNTEAFF
>TRBV6-4|.|TRBD2|TRBJ2-1
TGTGCCAGCAGTGACTCGGGTAGCGGGGGATACAATGAGCAGTTCTTC
CASSDSGSGGYNEQFF
>TRBV27|.|TRBD2|TRBJ2-1
TGTGCCAGCAGTTTATTGGGCTTAGCGGGGACCGAACCTACTTACAATGAGCAGTTCTTC
CASSLLGLAGTEPTYNEQFF
>TRBV5-1|once|TRBD1|TRBJ1-2
TGCGCCAGCAGCGGCGGGACAGCCAACTATGGCTACACCTTC
CASSGGTANYGYTF
>TRBV5-6|few|.|TRBJ2-5
TGTGCCAGCAGCTTGAGCGCGCTTGGACAGACAAAAGAGACCCAGTACTTC
CASSLSALGQTKETQYF
>TRBV7-9|few|.|TRBJ1-1
TGTGCCAGCAGCTGGGGGCGGGACACTGAAGCTTTCTTT
CASSWGRDTEAFF
>TRBV10-3|.|.|TRBJ1-3
TGTGCCATCGGGCGGGGGCCTGGAAACACCATATATTTT
CAIGRGPGNTIYF
>TRBV5-6|.|.|TRBJ2-7
TGTGCCAGCAGCTTGGCGGCGGATGTCCTTGACGAGCAGTACTTC
CASSLAADVLDEQYF
>TRBV19|few|.|TRBJ2-2
TGTGCCACCACCCCGACAGCGAACACCGGGGAGCTGTTTTTT
CATTPTANTGELFF
>TRBV9|.|TRBD1|TRBJ2-7
TGTGCCAGCAGCCCCGGACAGGGGGCGGTAGCCTACGAGCAGTACTTC
CASSPGQGAVAYEQYF
>TRBV7-9|few|.|TRBJ2-1
TGTGCCAGCAGCTTCGATAGTCTCTACAATGAGCAGTTCTTC
CASSFDSLYNEQFF
>TRBV13|.|TRBD2|TRBJ2-5
TGTGCCAGCAGCACCCTCACAAGCGGGGGGGCCAGGGAGACCCAGTACTTC
CASSTLTSGGARETQYF
>TRBV7-2|.|.|TRBJ2-7
TGTGCCAGCAGCTTAACTCGGAGAGACGAGCAGTACTTC
CASSLTRRDEQYF
>TRBV6-5|few|.|TRBJ1-6
TGTGCCAGCAGGGGGCCAGGGGAAAATTCACCCCTCCACTTT
CASRGPGENSPLHF